The clone carrying this T cell receptor beta chain came up a few times. The sample comes from a study of technical replicates of blood from a handful of donors. TCRdb's copy holds only in-frame clones and misses some; the assay was immunoSEQ multiplex PCR. The sample lists about 73,000 clones; roughly 90% were seen once. The CDR3 has 14 amino acids. The ends were cut back, 0 bases at V and 8 bases at J, with 13 bases in the middle. The V gene's germline CDR1 is LGHNA and CDR2 YNFKEQ. The chain is built from TRBV4-2 and TRBJ1-2; D is undetermined. Sequencing was carried out using PBMCs. The sequence was obtained from a human donor in good health. Some clones in this sample may be carry-over from other donors' samples. This CDR3 reads CASSQDNSRGGYTF. In DNA, the CDR3 is TGTGCCAGCAGCCAAGATAATTCACGAGGGGGCTACACCTTC.